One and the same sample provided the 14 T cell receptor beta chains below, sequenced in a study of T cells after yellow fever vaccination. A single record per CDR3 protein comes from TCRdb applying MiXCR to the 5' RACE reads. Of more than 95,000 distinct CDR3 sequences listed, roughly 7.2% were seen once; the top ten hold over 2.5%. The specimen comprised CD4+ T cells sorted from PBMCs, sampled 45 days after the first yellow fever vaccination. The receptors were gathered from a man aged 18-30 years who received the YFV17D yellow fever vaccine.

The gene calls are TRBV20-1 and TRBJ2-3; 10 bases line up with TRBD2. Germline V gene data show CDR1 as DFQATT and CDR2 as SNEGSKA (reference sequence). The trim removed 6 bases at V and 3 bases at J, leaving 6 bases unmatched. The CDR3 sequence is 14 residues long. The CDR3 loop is CSAKRGGPTDTQYF. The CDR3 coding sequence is TGCAGTGCGAAGCGGGGGGGCCCGACAGATACGCAGTATTTT.

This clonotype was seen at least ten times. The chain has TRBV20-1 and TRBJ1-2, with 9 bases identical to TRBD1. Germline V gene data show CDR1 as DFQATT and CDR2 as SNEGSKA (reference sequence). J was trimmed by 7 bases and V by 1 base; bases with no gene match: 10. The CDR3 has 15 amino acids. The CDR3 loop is CSARGGGQGLGGYTF. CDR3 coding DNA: TGCAGTGCTAGAGGGGGGGGACAGGGTTTGGGTGGCTACACCTTC.

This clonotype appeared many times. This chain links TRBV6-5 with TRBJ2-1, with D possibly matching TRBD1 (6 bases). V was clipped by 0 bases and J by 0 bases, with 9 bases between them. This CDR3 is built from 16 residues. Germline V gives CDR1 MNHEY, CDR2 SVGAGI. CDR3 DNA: TGTGCCAGCAGTTACTCGACAGGAAGCTCCTACAATGAGCAGTTCTTC. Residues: CASSYSTGSSYNEQFF.

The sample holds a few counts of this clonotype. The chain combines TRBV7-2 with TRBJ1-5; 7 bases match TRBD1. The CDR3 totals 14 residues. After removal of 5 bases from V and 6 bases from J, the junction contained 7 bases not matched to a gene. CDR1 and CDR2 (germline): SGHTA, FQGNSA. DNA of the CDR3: TGTGCCAGCAGCCTTCGACAGGGATCTCAGCCCCAGCATTTT. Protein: CASSLRQGSQPQHF. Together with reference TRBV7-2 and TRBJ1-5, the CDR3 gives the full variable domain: GAGVSQSPSNKVTEKGKDVELRCDPISGHTALYWYRQSLGQGLEFLIYFQGNSAPDKSGLPSDRFSAERTGGSVSTLTIQRTQQEDSAVYLCASSLRQGSQPQHFGDGTRLSIL.

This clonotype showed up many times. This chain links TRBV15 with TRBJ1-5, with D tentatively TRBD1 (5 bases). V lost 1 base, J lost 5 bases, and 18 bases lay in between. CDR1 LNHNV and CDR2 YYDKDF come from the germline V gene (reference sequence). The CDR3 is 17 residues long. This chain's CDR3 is CATSRGLGRDVHQPQHF. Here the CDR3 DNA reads TGTGCCACCAGCAGAGGACTCGGCAGGGACGTACATCAGCCCCAGCATTTT.

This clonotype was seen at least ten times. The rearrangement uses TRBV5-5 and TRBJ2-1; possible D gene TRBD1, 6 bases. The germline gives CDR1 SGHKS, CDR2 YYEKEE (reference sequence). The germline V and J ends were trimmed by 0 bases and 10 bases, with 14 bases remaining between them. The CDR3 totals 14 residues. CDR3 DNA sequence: TGTGCCAGCAGCTTGGCTGCAGGGGCTCGAGAGCAGTTCTTC. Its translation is CASSLAAGAREQFF.

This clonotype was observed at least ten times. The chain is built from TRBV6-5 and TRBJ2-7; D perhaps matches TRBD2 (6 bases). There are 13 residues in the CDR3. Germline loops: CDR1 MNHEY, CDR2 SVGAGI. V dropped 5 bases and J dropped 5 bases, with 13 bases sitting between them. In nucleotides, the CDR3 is TGTGCCAGCAGTCCCCGCGCGGGGAACGAGCAGTACGTC. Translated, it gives CASSPRAGNEQYV.

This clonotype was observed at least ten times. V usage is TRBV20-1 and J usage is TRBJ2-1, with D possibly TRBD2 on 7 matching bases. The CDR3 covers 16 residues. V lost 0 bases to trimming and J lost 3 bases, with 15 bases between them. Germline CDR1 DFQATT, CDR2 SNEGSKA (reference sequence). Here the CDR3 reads CSARDGRGPFYNEQFF. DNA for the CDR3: TGCAGTGCTAGAGATGGGCGGGGGCCCTTCTACAATGAGCAGTTCTTC.

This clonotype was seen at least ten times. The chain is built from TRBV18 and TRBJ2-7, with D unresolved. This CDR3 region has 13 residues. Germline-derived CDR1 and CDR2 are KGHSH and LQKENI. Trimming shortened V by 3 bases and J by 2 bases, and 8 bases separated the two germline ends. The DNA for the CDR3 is TGTGCCAGCTCACCCGGGCCCACCTACGAGCAGTACTTC. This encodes CASSPGPTYEQYF.

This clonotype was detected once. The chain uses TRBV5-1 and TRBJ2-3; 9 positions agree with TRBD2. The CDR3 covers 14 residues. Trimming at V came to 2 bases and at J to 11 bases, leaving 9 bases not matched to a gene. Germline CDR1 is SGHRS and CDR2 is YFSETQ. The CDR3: CASSFAGGPVKQYF. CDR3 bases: TGCGCCAGCAGCTTTGCGGGGGGGCCAGTTAAGCAGTATTTT. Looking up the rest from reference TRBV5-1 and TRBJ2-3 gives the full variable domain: KAGVTQTPRYLIKTRGQQVTLSCSPISGHRSVSWYQQTPGQGLQFLFEYFSETQRNKGNFPGRFSGRQFSNSRSEMNVSTLELGDSALYLCASSFAGGPVKQYFGPGTRLTVL.

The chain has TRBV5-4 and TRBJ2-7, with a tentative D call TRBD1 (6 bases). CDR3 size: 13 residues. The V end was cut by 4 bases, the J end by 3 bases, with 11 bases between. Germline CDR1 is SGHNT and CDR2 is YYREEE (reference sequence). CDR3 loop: CASSRDNRYEQYV. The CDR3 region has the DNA TGTGCCAGCAGCCGGGACAACCGCTACGAGCAGTACGTC.

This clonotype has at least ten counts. The CDR3 loop reads CASSQGTGWLSNQPQHF. In DNA, the CDR3 is TGCGCCAGCAGCCAAGGGACAGGGTGGTTAAGCAATCAGCCCCAGCATTTT. This chain links TRBV4-1 with TRBJ1-5, with TRBD1 identical over 8 bases. Unmatched junction bases numbered 6, after V lost 1 base and J lost 1 base. Looked up from germline, CDR1 is MGHRA and CDR2 is YSYEKL. This CDR3 comprises 17 residues.

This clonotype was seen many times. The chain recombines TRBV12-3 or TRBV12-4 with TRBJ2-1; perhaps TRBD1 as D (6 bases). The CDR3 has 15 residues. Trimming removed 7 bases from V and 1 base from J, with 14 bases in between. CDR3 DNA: TGTGCCAGCAAAGAGGGGGTCAGGTCCTACAATGAGCAGTTCTTC. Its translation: CASKEGVRSYNEQFF.

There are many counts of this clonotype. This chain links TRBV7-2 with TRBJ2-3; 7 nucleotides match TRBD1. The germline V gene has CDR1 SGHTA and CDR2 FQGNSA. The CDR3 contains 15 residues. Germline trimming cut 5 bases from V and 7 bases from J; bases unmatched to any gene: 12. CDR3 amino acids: CASSPTTGQSYTQYF. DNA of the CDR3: TGTGCCAGCAGCCCGACGACAGGGCAAAGTTATACGCAGTATTTT.